This T cell receptor beta chain was retrieved from a study of shared clonotypes between healthy human individuals (dated by TCRdb to the early 2020s). Regarding the study in general: The cohort included three men and a couple of women between 18 and 49 years of age. Per donor, three plates each were used for CD4 naive and CD4 memory, two for CD8 naive, and one for CD8 memory. The study deeply sequenced blood TCR repertoires of several healthy adults to estimate repertoire size and the extent of clonotype sharing between individuals. Libraries were prepared and TCR repertoires were sequenced by different laboratories using diverse techniques, in order to increase sequencing depth and limit assay-specific biases. Each donor's leukapheresis produced roughly between roughly 0.94 and 9.5 billion PBMCs. General conclusions and limits of the study: Rarefaction of sorted-subset datasets indicated incomplete sequencing despite the large sequencing depth. Larger estimated clonotype richness was generally found for naive subsets than for memory subsets. The small number of donors limited the genetic and exposure-history diversity represented. Compared with non-shared clonotypes, clonotypes shared by all four sorted-subset donors had higher generation probabilities. Only blood was sampled, and tissue TCR repertoires likely differ from those in blood. Based on pairwise subsampling, the degree of clonotype sharing among donors was expected to be affected by sequencing depth. When several donors were compared, the shared fraction of clonotypes was around 4.6% for naive CD4, around 3.6% for naive CD8, about 2.5% for memory CD4, and approximately 0.4% for memory CD8.

Using the deep immunoSEQ assay, TCR CDR3 regions were amplified from genomic DNA by multiplex PCR. Genomic DNA extracted from each cell subset was distributed evenly over all wells of several immunoSEQ 96-well plates, and each plate served as one replicate. For sorted subsets, each replicate PCR was loaded with 200 to 250 ng genomic DNA, equivalent to 25,000 to 35,000 T cell genomes. Purified libraries were quantified with a Qubit 3.0 fluorometer, sized on a Bioanalyzer 2100, and re-quantified with the KAPA Library Quantification kit. Each immunoSEQ 96-well plate was sequenced on its own single-read 150-cycle Illumina NextSeq 550 flow cell. The authors' pipeline ran thus. The immunoSEQ output contained only junctional sequences without quality scores, so filtering could not match that applied to full-length reads. Sequences were annotated with PyIR, a Python wrapper for IgBLAST v1.9, using IMGT germline references to assign V/J genes and CDR3. Reads were filtered out if the reads had weak V/J assignments (E-value above 1e-6), no CDR3, stop codons, out-of-frame junctions, or ambiguous translated residues. V3J clonotypes were defined as sequences sharing the same inferred V gene, J gene, and CDR3 amino acid sequence. The percentage overlap between two repertoires was calculated by dividing the number of shared unique clonotypes by the size of the smaller repertoire. RTK rarefaction, the Chao1 estimator, and Recon v2.1 estimates of unobserved clonotypes were used to assess repertoire richness. OLGA was used to compute generation probabilities for all TCRbeta clonotypes that the gDNA method yielded from a few donors. TCRdb limited this immuneACCESS table to in-frame rearrangements with V and J called. A share of clones is missing; checked studies link under half to unresolved V genes, and the rest is unexplained. V and J calls and clone size are given by that table; D and trimming were obtained from the DNA. This sample is represented by around 1.6 million clones; approximately 98% of them were singletons. The ten largest make up 0.4% to 0.55% of the sample.

Donors were healthy HIV-negative adults with no recently reported acute infections or vaccinations. All donors were Caucasian adults living in Nashville, Tennessee, USA. CD4+ T cells were enriched by magnetic negative selection, after which naive cells were positively selected on CD45RA and the negative fraction was taken as the memory subset. Blood was obtained by leukapheresis, after which PBMCs were separated by Ficoll-Histopaque density gradient centrifugation and cryopreserved in liquid nitrogen vapor phase. Analytical flow cytometry was used to check the purity and quantity of every magnetically sorted T cell population. From each sorted fraction, genomic DNA was isolated and quantified by UV absorbance on a Nanodrop 2000c. About this clone: The antigen it binds to is not known. Within one base of it there is no much larger clone, and no base qualities were kept.

The source of this sequence is a man aged 25-45 years in good health. Source material: naive CD4+ T cells sorted from blood. The cell subset or site label corresponds to: CD45RA+ positively selected.

The CDR3 reads CSVAAGGLDTQYF. The sequenced DNA: TGCAGCGTTGCGGCCGGGGGGTTGGATACGCAGTATTTT. The chain links TRBV29-1 with TRBJ2-3; 7 central nucleotides agree with TRBD2. The germline V gene provides CDR1 SQVTM and CDR2 ANQGSEA. Including the terminal cysteine and phenylalanine, the CDR3 comprises 13 residues. CDR3 DNA is the only sequence kept; it has 39 bases, read in frame from the first base. Germline trimming amounts to 4 bases on V and 6 bases on J, with 7 as the count of junction bases outside the gene matches.